This T cell receptor (beta chain) was found in a study of cytomegalovirus exposure and HLA in healthy donors. Whole-study results and caveats: In a later analysis, a missense DCLRE1C variant was linked to TCR beta V- and J-gene trimming. With DRB1 most and HLA-C fewest, TCR association rates differed between HLA loci in a later analysis.

Turning to this clone: Its antigen is not identified.

PCR involved 60 Vbeta and 13 Jbeta primers. Original processing notes: Unique TCR beta chains numbered approximately 76 million in a later analysis, with some 9.9 million shared. Profiling relied on immunoSEQ multiplex PCR, and the TCRdb table lists in-frame clones only, not all of them. V and J calls and clone size come straight from that table; D and trimming were deduced from the DNA. Its listing shows roughly 120,000 clones. Sampled while nominally healthy, donors likely had unrecorded immune exposures. The CDR3 is made up of 15 amino acids. Germline V gene lookup returns CDR1 SGHRS and CDR2 YFSETQ. The ends lost 1 base at V and 4 bases at J; junction bases unmatched: 7.

The V and J genes are TRBV5-1 and TRBJ2-5, with TRBD2 matching over 7 bases. The TCR was taken from a man between 18 and 35 years old in good health and CMV-seronegative. Input material: PBMCs. The CDR3 spells CASSLSGGSLETQYF. In DNA, the CDR3 is TGCGCCAGCAGCTTGTCGGGAGGATCATTAGAGACCCAGTACTTC.